This T cell receptor beta chain was found in a study of response to subunit inactivated influenza vaccine. Using its own MiXCR run on the RT-PCR reads, TCRdb lists one record per CDR3 protein. The sample gives about 620,000 distinct CDR3 sequences, roughly 12% of which show up once; about 11% is in the top ten. CDR3 length equals 15 residues. Trimming took 0 bases from V and 6 from J; bases not matched to a gene: 5. Germline V gene lookup returns CDR1 SGHRS and CDR2 YFSETQ. This same sample was also part of a study on T cells expressing NK-cell markers. That work adds: The cDNA for TCR beta came from 5'RACE template switching with UMIs.

The chain has TRBV5-1 and TRBJ2-3, with 9 bases lining up with TRBD2. The origin of this receptor is a man between 45 and 60 years old who received an inactivated influenza vaccine. The material was PBMCs from blood, obtained on the day of vaccination. Here the CDR3 reads CASSLGGGAPDTQYF. The DNA for the CDR3 is TGCGCCAGCAGCTTGGGCGGGGGGGCCCCGGATACGCAGTATTTT.